This T cell receptor (beta chain) stems from a study of blood T cell repertoires in COVID-19 (dated by TCRdb to about 2020). For context, the study as a whole: Collaborator samples came from the United States, Italy and Spain and covered acute and convalescent phases of COVID-19. The prospective study material was composed of cDNA or gDNA derived from T cells, B-cell-depleted T cells, or PBMCs. Subjects who had been exposed to COVID-19, were actively infected with it, or had recovered from it provided the deeply sampled blood TCRbeta repertoires that made up the dataset. The repertoires were made available in a free public database intended to serve as a resource for research on the immune response to SARS-CoV-2. Samples were obtained from the ongoing ImmuneRACE study (first 160 participants) and from over a thousand subjects provided by 6 global collaborators. Sample metadata almost always included a de-identified subject ID, COVID-19 status, age in years and sex. Where available, HLA class I and class II types were taken from metadata supplied by the sample provider and were not determined by assay-based typing.

The CDR3, cysteine through phenylalanine, is 15 amino acids long. Only CDR3 DNA is held: 45 bases, read in frame from base 1. After removal of 7 bases from V and 7 bases from J, the junction retains 10 bases not matched to a gene. From the germline V gene, CDR1 is SNHLY and CDR2 is FYNNEI. The paper as a whole reports these results and caveats: The amount of clinical and demographic metadata varied by source and participant and was provided uncurated.

A remark on this clone: Its antigen has not been determined. Per-nucleotide qualities are absent, and no much larger clonotype sits a single base away.

A second Seattle source provided samples from volunteer blood donors who had recovered from COVID-19. Whole blood was collected in K2EDTA tubes by collaborating institutions according to the institutions' own protocols. Collaborator samples were shipped for TCRbeta analysis as frozen whole blood, isolated PBMCs, or DNA extracted from either sample type. TCRbeta CDR3 regions were amplified from genomic DNA by means of the immunoSEQ Assay, a bias-controlled multiplex PCR. The source study handled its data this way. Nucleated cell counts per sample were estimated from amplification of reference gene primers within the assay. To quantify the absolute abundance of each unique TCRbeta CDR3 rearrangement, sequence reads were collapsed and filtered. For each sample, productive Simpson clonality was calculated as the square root of Simpson's diversity index across productive rearrangements. Here the immuneACCESS table is served through TCRdb, limited to in-frame sequences with V and J called. Missing clones are a known gap in these copies; in checked studies unresolved V genes cover under half, and the rest lacks a known reason. That table furnishes V, J and clone size, whereas the DNA furnished D and trimming. The sample yields roughly 240,000 clones; roughly 82% were counted once. The ten top clones hold around 2.5% of the sample.

Source material: peripheral blood. Recombination connected TRBV2 to TRBJ2-2; 9 middle bases align to TRBD2. This clonotype was obtained from a man between 40 and 49 years old who had recovered from COVID-19. The CDR3 reads as follows: CASNWLAGTSGELFF. The DNA is TGTGCCAGCAATTGGCTAGCGGGAACTAGCGGGGAGCTGTTTTTT.